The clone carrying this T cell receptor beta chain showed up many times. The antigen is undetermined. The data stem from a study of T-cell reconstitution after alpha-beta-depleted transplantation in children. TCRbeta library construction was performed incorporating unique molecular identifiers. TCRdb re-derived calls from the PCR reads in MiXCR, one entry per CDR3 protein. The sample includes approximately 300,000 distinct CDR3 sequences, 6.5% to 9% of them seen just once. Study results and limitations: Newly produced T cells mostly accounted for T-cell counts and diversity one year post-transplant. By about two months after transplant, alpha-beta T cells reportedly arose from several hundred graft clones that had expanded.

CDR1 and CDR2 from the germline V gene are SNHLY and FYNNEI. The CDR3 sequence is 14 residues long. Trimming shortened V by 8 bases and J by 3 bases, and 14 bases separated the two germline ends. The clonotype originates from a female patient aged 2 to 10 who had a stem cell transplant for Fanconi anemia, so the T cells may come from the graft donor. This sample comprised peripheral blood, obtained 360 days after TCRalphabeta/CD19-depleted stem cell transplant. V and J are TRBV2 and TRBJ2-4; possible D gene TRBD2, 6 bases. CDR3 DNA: TGTGCCAGCGGCGGGGACCTTAACAAAAACATTCAGTACTTC. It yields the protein CASGGDLNKNIQYF.